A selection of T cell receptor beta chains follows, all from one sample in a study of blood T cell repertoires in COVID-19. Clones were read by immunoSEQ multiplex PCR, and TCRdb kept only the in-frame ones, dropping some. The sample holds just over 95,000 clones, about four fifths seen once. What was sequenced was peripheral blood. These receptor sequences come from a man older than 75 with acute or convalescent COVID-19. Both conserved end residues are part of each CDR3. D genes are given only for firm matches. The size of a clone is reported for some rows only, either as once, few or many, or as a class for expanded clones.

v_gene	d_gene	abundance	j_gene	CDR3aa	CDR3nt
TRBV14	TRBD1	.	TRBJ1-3	CASSQVDRDENTIYF	TGTGCCAGCAGCCAAGTGGACAGGGATGAGAACACCATATATTTT
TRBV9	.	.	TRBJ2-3	CASSATLSTDTQYF	TGTGCCAGCAGCGCTACCCTGAGCACAGATACGCAGTATTTT
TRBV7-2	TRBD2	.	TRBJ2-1	CASSLGSGGAYEQFF	TGTGCCAGCAGCTTAGGTAGCGGGGGGGCATATGAGCAGTTCTTC
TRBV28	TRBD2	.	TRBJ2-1	CASIPSGRVNEQFF	TGTGCCAGCATCCCAAGCGGGAGGGTGAATGAGCAGTTCTTC
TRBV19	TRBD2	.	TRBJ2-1	CASRSSGASYNEQFF	TGTGCCAGTAGATCCAGCGGGGCCTCCTACAATGAGCAGTTCTTC
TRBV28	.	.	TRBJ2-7	CVVAPPTYEQYF	TGTGTGGTCGCGCCCCCAACCTACGAGCAGTACTTC
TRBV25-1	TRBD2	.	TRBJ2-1	CASSDRLAGVSYNEQFF	TGTGCCAGCAGTGACCGACTAGCGGGAGTCTCCTACAATGAGCAGTTCTTC
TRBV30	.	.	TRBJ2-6	CAWSVGLLFPGANVLTF	TGTGCCTGGAGTGTGGGCCTCTTGTTTCCTGGGGCCAACGTCCTGACTTTC
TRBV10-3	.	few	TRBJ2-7	CAISGTALYEQYF	TGTGCCATCAGTGGGACTGCTCTCTACGAGCAGTACTTC
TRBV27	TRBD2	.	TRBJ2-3	CASSPGTSHLTDTQYF	TGTGCCAGCAGTCCGGGGACTAGTCACCTCACAGATACGCAGTATTTT
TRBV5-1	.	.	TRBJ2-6	CASSFPGTSLSGANVLTF	TGCGCCAGCAGCTTCCCCGGGACAAGCCTCTCTGGGGCCAACGTCCTGACTTTC
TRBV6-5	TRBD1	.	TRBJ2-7	CASSYLQGNEQYF	TGTGCCAGCAGTTACTTACAGGGGAACGAGCAGTACTTC
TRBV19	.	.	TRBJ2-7	CASSIDLGGLYEQYF	TGTGCCAGTAGTATAGATCTAGGGGGTCTCTACGAGCAGTACTTC
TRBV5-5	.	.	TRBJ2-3	CASSLGSGLAADTQYF	TGTGCCAGCAGCTTGGGGTCAGGCCTAGCAGCAGATACGCAGTATTTT
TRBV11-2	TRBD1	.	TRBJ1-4	CASSARGAGGRNEKLFF	TGTGCCAGCAGCGCGCGCGGAGCAGGGGGTCGGAATGAAAAACTGTTTTTT
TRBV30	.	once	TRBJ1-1	CAWAGRQRSEAFF	TGTGCCTGGGCAGGTCGTCAACGGTCTGAAGCTTTCTTT
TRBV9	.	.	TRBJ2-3	CASSLFTGDTQYF	TGTGCCAGCAGCCTTTTTACAGGCGATACGCAGTATTTT